Below, 14 T cell receptor beta chains from the same sample are listed, as sequenced in a study of control samples from healthy donors and cancer patients (dated by TCRdb to the early 2020s). Libraries were made using the immunoSEQ multiplex PCR assay. TCRdb re-hosts the immuneACCESS table, in-frame sequences only. Its copies lack some clones; in the studies checked, an unresolved V gene accounts for under half of them, and the cause for the rest is not known. This sample gives 120,000 to 150,000 clones in total; 85% to 95% of them show up just once. Clones ranked in the top ten supply 13% of the sample. The source material was blood. The receptors shown here come from a middle-aged man in good health.

CDR3 loop: CASSGDGRGDTQYF. The CDR3 nucleotides are TGTGCCAGCAGCGGGGACGGACGAGGAGATACGCAGTATTTT. J is TRBJ2-3 and V is TRBV9, with D possibly being TRBD1 or TRBD2 (5 bases each). Trimming took off 3 bases at V and 5 bases at J, with 13 bases between the two ends. Germline V CDR1 and CDR2: SGDLS, YYNGEE. The CDR3 is made up of 14 amino acids.

The genes are TRBV6-4 and TRBJ1-6; possible D gene TRBD1, 5 bases. V lost 5 bases and J 7 bases, leaving 9 bases between the germline ends. Looked up from germline, CDR1 is MRHNA and CDR2 is SNTAGT. The CDR3 is 13 amino acids. CDR3 sequence (DNA): TGTGCCAGCAGTACAGGCTCCAATTCACCCCTCCACTTT. Protein product: CASSTGSNSPLHF.

The CDR3 DNA follows: TGTGCCAGCAGCTTAGGAAGTTTGCAGCCCCAGCATTTT. It encodes CASSLGSLQPQHF. The V and J genes are TRBV11-1 and TRBJ1-5; no clear D gene. This CDR3 is built from 13 residues. The germline gives CDR1 SGHAT, CDR2 FQDESV (reference sequence). V was clipped by 1 base and J by 7 bases, with 8 bases between them.

The chain couples TRBV21-1 to TRBJ1-2; TRBD1, the D gene given by the table, was not confirmed from the DNA. TRBV21-1 is reported as a pseudogene. The CDR3 extends over 16 amino acids. The CDR3 loop is CASSARDSIPNYGYTF. The CDR3 DNA reads TGTGCCAGCAGCGCCCGGGACAGTATCCCTAACTATGGCTACACCTTC.

The chain joins TRBV15 to TRBJ2-1; 8 positions agree with TRBD1. J gave up 3 bases and V 0 bases, and 4 bases lay outside the gene matches. This CDR3 spans 16 amino acids. The germline V gene has CDR1 LNHNV and CDR2 YYDKDF (reference sequence). CDR3 nucleotide sequence: TGTGCCACCAGCAGAGATCCCGGGACAGGCTACAATGAGCAGTTCTTC. Its protein is CATSRDPGTGYNEQFF. Full variable domain (remainder filled in from reference TRBV15 and TRBJ2-1): DAMVIQNPRYQVTQFGKPVTLSCSQTLNHNVMYWYQQKSSQAPKLLFHYYDKDFNNEADTPDNFQSRRPNTSFCFLDIRSPGLGDTAMYLCATSRDPGTGYNEQFFGPGTRLTVL.

The table lists this clone with a count of one. The chain combines TRBV5-6 with TRBJ1-2; D is perhaps TRBD1 (6 bases). The CDR3 consists of 14 residues. Trimming shortened V by 0 bases and J by 8 bases, and 14 bases separated the two germline ends. CDR1 is SGHDT, CDR2 YYEEEE, per germline. CDR3 nucleotides: TGTGCCAGCAGCTTGGCTCTCCCAGGGGCAGGCTACACCTTC. Translated, it gives CASSLALPGAGYTF.

The genes are TRBV6-5 and TRBJ1-1; no definite D call. Trimming cost V 6 bases and J 2 bases, with 10 bases left between them. CDR3 length equals 13 residues. The germline V gene has CDR1 MNHEY and CDR2 SVGAGI. The CDR3: CASRRTGNTEAFF. CDR3 nucleotides: TGTGCCAGCAGGAGGACGGGCAACACTGAAGCTTTCTTT.

The chain carries TRBV9 and TRBJ1-3; no reliable D call. This CDR3 spans 15 amino acids. Trimming pared 0 bases from V and 4 bases from J, leaving 11 bases between. Germline V lookup: CDR1 SGDLS, CDR2 YYNGEE. CDR3: CASSVGVSPGNTIYF. The DNA for the CDR3 is TGTGCCAGCAGCGTAGGGGTGAGCCCCGGAAACACCATATATTTT.

The chain links TRBV27 to TRBJ1-2; weak D call: TRBD1 (6 bases). This CDR3 comprises 14 residues. CDR1 and CDR2 (germline): MNHEY, SMNVEV (reference sequence). The V and J ends lost 5 bases and 7 bases respectively, with 17 bases between them. Here the CDR3 reads CASSPNQGRRGYTF. CDR3 bases: TGTGCCAGCAGTCCCAATCAGGGGCGACGTGGCTACACCTTC.

The V and J genes are TRBV7-2 and TRBJ2-1, with 10 bases identical to TRBD2. The germline V gene has CDR1 SGHTA and CDR2 FQGNSA. The V segment lost 1 base and the J segment 15 bases; nucleotides outside the gene matches: 6. The CDR3 spans 13 residues. Here the CDR3 DNA reads TGTGCCAGCAGCTTAGTTGGTAGCGGGGGGTTGTTCTTC. It codes for CASSLVGSGGLFF.

J is TRBJ1-3 and V is TRBV24-1; TRBD1 aligns across 7 bases. Per the germline V gene, CDR1 is KGHDR and CDR2 is SFDVKD. V shed 2 bases and J 0 bases; nucleotides not matched to a gene: 12. This CDR3 region has 19 residues. CDR3: CATSDCTPGQPRSGNTIYF. As DNA, the CDR3 is TGTGCCACCAGTGATTGCACCCCGGGACAGCCACGCTCTGGAAACACCATATATTTT.

This clone was recorded a few times. The genes are TRBV20-1 and TRBJ1-2; D not resolved. The CDR3 has 12 amino acids. Between the trimmed V and J ends, which lost 3 bases and 4 bases, there was a span of 9 bases. Per germline, CDR1 DFQATT and CDR2 SNEGSKA (reference sequence). The CDR3 loop is CSASAQIYGYTF. CDR3 sequence (DNA): TGCAGTGCTAGTGCACAGATCTATGGCTACACCTTC.

The J gene is TRBJ2-3, the V gene TRBV6-4; either TRBD1 or TRBD2 may fit D (6 bases each). The CDR3 extends over 14 amino acids. V lost 4 bases and J lost 6, with 14 bases in between. Germline V gene lookup returns CDR1 MRHNA and CDR2 SNTAGT. CDR3 region: CASSVEGGMDTQYF. CDR3 nucleotides: TGTGCCAGCAGTGTAGAGGGGGGTATGGATACGCAGTATTTT.

The chain has TRBV5-6 and TRBJ2-1; D remains ambiguous. The V gene lost 0 bases and the J gene lost 0 bases, with 7 bases spanning the gap. The CDR3 is made up of 15 amino acids. Germline values: CDR1 SGHDT, CDR2 YYEEEE. The CDR3 DNA reads as TGTGCCAGCAGCTTGGGACACGGCTCCTACAATGAGCAGTTCTTC. Residues: CASSLGHGSYNEQFF.